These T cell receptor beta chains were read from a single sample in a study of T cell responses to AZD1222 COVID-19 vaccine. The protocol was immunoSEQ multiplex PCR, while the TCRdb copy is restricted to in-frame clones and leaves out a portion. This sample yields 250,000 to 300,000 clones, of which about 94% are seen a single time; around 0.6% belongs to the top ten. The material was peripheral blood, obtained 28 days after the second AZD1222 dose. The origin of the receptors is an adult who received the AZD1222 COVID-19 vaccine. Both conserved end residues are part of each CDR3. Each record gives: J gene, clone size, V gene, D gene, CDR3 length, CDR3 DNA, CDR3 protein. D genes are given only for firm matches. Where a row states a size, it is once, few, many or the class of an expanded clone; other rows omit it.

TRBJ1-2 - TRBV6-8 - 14 TGTGCCAGCAGTTACCCTCAGAGGGTGGGGGGCTACACCTTC CASSYPQRVGGYTF
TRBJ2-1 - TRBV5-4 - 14 TGTGCCAGCAGCCGGGCCTTAGATGGGAATGAGCAGTTCTTC CASSRALDGNEQFF
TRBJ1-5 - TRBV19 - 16 TGTGCCACCCACGGTCGGGCAGGCTATAGCAATCAGCCCCAGCATTTT CATHGRAGYSNQPQHF
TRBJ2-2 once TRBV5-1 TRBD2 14 TGCGCCAGCAGCTTGCTAGCGGTCACCGGGGAGCTGTTTTTT CASSLLAVTGELFF
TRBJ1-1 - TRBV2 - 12 TGTGCCAGCAACGAGGGGAACACTGAAGCTTTCTTT CASNEGNTEAFF
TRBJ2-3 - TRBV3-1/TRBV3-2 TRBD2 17 TGTGCCAGCAGCCAACCTAGGACTAGCGGAGACACAGATACGCAGTATTTT CASSQPRTSGDTDTQYF
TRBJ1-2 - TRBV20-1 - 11 TGCAGTGCTAGTTGGGCCTATGGCTACACCTTC CSASWAYGYTF
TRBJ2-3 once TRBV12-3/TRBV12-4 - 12 TGTGCCAGCAGACCCTGGGGGGATACGCAGTATTTT CASRPWGDTQYF
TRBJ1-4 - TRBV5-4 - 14 TGTGCCAGCAGCTCCTGGGGGGAGGGAGAAAAACTGTTTTTT CASSSWGEGEKLFF
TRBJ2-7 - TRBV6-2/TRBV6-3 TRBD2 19 TGTGCCAGCAGTTACCCCCATGGGGAGAGTAGCGGGACTTCCTACGAGCAGTACTTC CASSYPHGESSGTSYEQYF
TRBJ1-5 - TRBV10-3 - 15 TGTGCCATCAGTGATCGGCTATATAGCAATCAGCCCCAGCATTTT CAISDRLYSNQPQHF
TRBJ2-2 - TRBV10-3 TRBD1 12 TGTGCCACGTTTCAGGGGGCCGGGGAGCTGTTTTTT CATFQGAGELFF
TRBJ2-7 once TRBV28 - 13 TGTGCCAGCAGACTAGGACATGCCTACGAGCAGTACTTC CASRLGHAYEQYF
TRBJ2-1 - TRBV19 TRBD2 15 TGTGCCACTCAAACCCTAGCGGGAGGATACAATGAGCAGTTCTTC CATQTLAGGYNEQFF
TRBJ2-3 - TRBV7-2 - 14 TGTGCCAGCAGCCCTAAGGGACGCACAGATACGCAGTATTTT CASSPKGRTDTQYF
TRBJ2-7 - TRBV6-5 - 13 TGTGCCAGCAGTCCCCCGGGGGCTTACGAGCAGTACTTC CASSPPGAYEQYF
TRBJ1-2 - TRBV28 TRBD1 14 TGTGCCAGCAGTCGGACAGGGGGAGACTATGGCTACACCTTC CASSRTGGDYGYTF
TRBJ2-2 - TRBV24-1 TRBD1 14 TGTGCCACCCAGGGACAGCGGAACACCGGGGAGCTGTTTTTT CATQGQRNTGELFF
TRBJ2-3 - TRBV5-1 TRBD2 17 TGCGCCAGCAGCTTGGCCCTCGGGACTAGCGGCACAGATACGCAGTATTTT CASSLALGTSGTDTQYF
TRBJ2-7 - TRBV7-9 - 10 TGTGCCAGCAGCTTCAACGAGCAGTACTTC CASSFNEQYF
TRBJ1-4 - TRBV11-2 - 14 TGTGCCAGCAGCTTAGGTGCAACTAATGAAAAACTGTTTTTT CASSLGATNEKLFF
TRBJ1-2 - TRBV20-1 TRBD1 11 TGCAGTGCGGGACAGGGACGTGGCTACACCTTC CSAGQGRGYTF
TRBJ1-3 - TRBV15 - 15 TGTGCCACCAGCAGAGATAAGGCCTCTGGAAACACCATATATTTT CATSRDKASGNTIYF
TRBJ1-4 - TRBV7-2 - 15 TGTGCCAGCAGCTCAGGGTGGGGGGCTAATGAAAAACTGTTTTTT CASSSGWGANEKLFF
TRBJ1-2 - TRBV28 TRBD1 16 TGTGCCAGCATCGACAGGGGGCGCGCTGTATGGTATGGCTACACCTTC CASIDRGRAVWYGYTF
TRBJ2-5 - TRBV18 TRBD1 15 TGTGCCAGCTCACACACGTACAGGGGACAAGAGACCCAGTACTTC CASSHTYRGQETQYF
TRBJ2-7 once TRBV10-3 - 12 TGTGCCATCAGCCCGGCAGGGGACGAGCAGTACTTC CAISPAGDEQYF
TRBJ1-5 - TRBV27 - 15 TGTGCCAGCAGTCCGTGGACAAAAGACAATCAGCCCCAGCATTTT CASSPWTKDNQPQHF
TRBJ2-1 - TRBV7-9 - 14 TGTGCCAGCAGCTTAGCAGGGGCCAGCAATGAGCAGTTCTTC CASSLAGASNEQFF
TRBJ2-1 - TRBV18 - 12 TGTGCCAGCTCACCCAGGAGCGATGAGCAGTTCTTC CASSPRSDEQFF
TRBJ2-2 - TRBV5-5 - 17 TGTGCCAGCAGCTCCTGGGGCGTAACGGCGAACACCGGGGAGCTGTTTTTT CASSSWGVTANTGELFF
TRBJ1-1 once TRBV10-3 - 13 TGTGCCATCAGTGAGGATACCCGCACTGAAGCTTTCTTT CAISEDTRTEAFF
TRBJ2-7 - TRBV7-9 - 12 TGTGCCAGCAGATCTTACAGGGACGAGCAGTACTTC CASRSYRDEQYF
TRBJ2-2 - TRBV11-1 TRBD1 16 TGTGCCAGCAGCCCCCCGGACAGGCCGAACACCGGGGAGCTGTTTTTT CASSPPDRPNTGELFF
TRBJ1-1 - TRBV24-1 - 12 TGTGCCACCCCGAGGACGAACACTGAAGCTTTCTTT CATPRTNTEAFF
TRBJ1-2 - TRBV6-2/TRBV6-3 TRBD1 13 TGTGCCAGCACCCCGGACAGGGACCGTGGCTACACCTTC CASTPDRDRGYTF
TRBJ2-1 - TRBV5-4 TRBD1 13 TGTGCCAGCAGCCTGGACAGGGCAAATGAGCAGTTCTTC CASSLDRANEQFF
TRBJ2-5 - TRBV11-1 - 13 TGTGCCAGCAGCTTAACAGGAAGAGAGACCCAGTACTTC CASSLTGRETQYF
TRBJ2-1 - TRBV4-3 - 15 TGCGCCAGCAGCCAAGAGGCGGCCTCCTACAATGAGCAGTTCTTC CASSQEAASYNEQFF
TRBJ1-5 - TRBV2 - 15 TGTGCCAGCAGGCTCGATACAGGAAACAATCAGCCCCAGCATTTT CASRLDTGNNQPQHF
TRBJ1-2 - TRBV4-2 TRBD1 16 TGTGCCAGCAGCCAAAACCCAGGACAGGGCACCTATGGCTACACCTTC CASSQNPGQGTYGYTF
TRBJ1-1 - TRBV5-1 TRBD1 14 TGCGCCAGCAGCTTGCAGGGGGTAACCGGTGAAGCTTTCTTT CASSLQGVTGEAFF
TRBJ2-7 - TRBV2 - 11 TGTGCCAGCAGTTCTATATACGAGCAGTACTTC CASSSIYEQYF
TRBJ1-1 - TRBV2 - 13 TGTGCCAGCAGTGAAGGGGTCTACACTGAAGCTTTCTTT CASSEGVYTEAFF
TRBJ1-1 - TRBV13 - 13 TGTGCCAGCAGCTTAGACATCTCGGCTGAAGCTTTCTTT CASSLDISAEAFF
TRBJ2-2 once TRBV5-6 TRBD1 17 TGTGCCAGCAGCGAGACGCGCCGGACAGGGGTAGGAGGGGAGCTGTTTTTT CASSETRRTGVGGELFF
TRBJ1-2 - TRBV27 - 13 TGTGCCAGCAGTTTGGCCAGCGGCGTTAGCTACACCTTC CASSLASGVSYTF
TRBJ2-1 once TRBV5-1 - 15 TGCGCCAGCAGCACCGCTGTAGGGACTCGGGGTGAGCAGTTCTTC CASSTAVGTRGEQFF
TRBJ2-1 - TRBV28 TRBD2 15 TGTGCCAGCAGCTCCTCCGGACTAGCCTTCTATGAGCAGTTCTTC CASSSSGLAFYEQFF
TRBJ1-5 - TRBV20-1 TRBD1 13 TGCAGTGCTAGTGGGACAGGGTTCCAGCCCCAGCATTTT CSASGTGFQPQHF
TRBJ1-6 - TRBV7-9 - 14 TGTGCCAGCAGCCCACTCCCCTATAATTCACCCCTCCACTTT CASSPLPYNSPLHF
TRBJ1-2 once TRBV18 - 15 TGTGCCAGCTCACCGGGAACAGGATTGGCTCGAGGCTACACCTTC CASSPGTGLARGYTF
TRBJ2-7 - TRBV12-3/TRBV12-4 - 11 TGTGCCAGCAGCTCCGTATACGAGCAGTACTTC CASSSVYEQYF
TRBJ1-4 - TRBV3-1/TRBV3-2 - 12 TGTGCCAGCAGCTCCATTAATGAAAAACTGTTTTTT CASSSINEKLFF
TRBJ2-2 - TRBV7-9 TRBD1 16 TGTGCCAGCAGCTTTCTAGGACAGGGCGGCACCGGGGAGCTGTTTTTT CASSFLGQGGTGELFF
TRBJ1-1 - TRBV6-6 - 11 TGTGCCATCGGGGTGAATGCTGAAGCTTTCTTT CAIGVNAEAFF
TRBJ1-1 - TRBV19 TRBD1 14 TGTGCCAGTAGTGACCGGGACAGGGGAACCCAAGCTTTCTTT CASSDRDRGTQAFF
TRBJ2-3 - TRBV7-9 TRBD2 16 TGTGCCAGCAGCCGAAGGGGCACGGGGGGAACAGATACGCAGTATTTT CASSRRGTGGTDTQYF
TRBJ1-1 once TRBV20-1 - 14 TGCAGTGCTAGTGTACCCGGGCTGGACACTGAAGCTTTCTTT CSASVPGLDTEAFF
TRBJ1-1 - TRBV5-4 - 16 TGTGCCAGCAGCTCTCTCAGGGGAAGCTTGAACACTGAAGCTTTCTTT CASSSLRGSLNTEAFF